Presented here are 29 T cell receptor beta chains from one specimen sequenced in a study of blood T cell repertoires in COVID-19 (TCRdb year 2020). Library method: the immunoSEQ multiplex PCR assay. In TCRdb, the immuneACCESS table is reduced to in-frame sequences with V and J assigned. These tables do not hold every clone; where another copy was compared, an unresolved V gene accounts for under half, and the others remain unexplained. The sample table holds 150,000 to 160,000 clones, of which 83% were seen once. The leading ten clones occupy about 12% of the sample. The sample taken for sequencing was peripheral blood. These receptors were taken from a woman aged 55-70 years with COVID-19, enrolled during active disease.

The rearrangement joins TRBV5-4 to TRBJ1-2; 9 positions match TRBD1. J gave up 4 bases and V 4 bases, and 8 bases lay outside the gene matches. CDR3 length: 15 amino acids. Germline CDR1 is SGHNT and CDR2 is YYREEE (reference sequence). In nucleotides, the CDR3 is TGTGCCAGCAGCCCACAGGGGGCGCCCCTCTATGGCTACACCTTC. This sequence encodes CASSPQGAPLYGYTF.

This clone was counted once. This chain uses TRBV5-6 with TRBJ2-1, with TRBD2 matching 7 bases. Germline lookup yields CDR1 SGHDT and CDR2 YYEEEE. V gave up 3 bases and J gave up 4 bases; unmatched junction bases: 10. The CDR3 is made up of 16 amino acids. CDR3 nucleotide sequence: TGTGCCAGCAGCTCGGTGGGTCTAGCGGATTACAATGAGCAGTTCTTC. It specifies CASSSVGLADYNEQFF.

The CDR3 loop is CAISDREETQYF. The CDR3 nucleotides read TGTGCCATCAGTGACAGGGAAGAGACCCAGTACTTC. V is TRBV10-3 and J is TRBJ2-5; D might be TRBD1 (5 bases). The length of the CDR3 is 12 residues. Germline-derived CDR1 and CDR2 are ENHRY and SYGVKD. V lost 3 bases and J lost 3, with 5 bases in between.

V is TRBV6-6 and J is TRBJ1-2; TRBD1 agrees at 8 bases. The CDR3 contains 14 residues. After removal of 5 bases from V and 6 bases from J, the junction contained 8 bases not matched to a gene. CDR1 is MNHNY and CDR2 is SVGAGI in the germline V gene (reference sequence). This chain's CDR3 is CASSTTGGRNGYTF. The DNA for the CDR3 is TGTGCCAGCAGTACCACAGGGGGACGGAATGGCTACACCTTC.

V gene TRBV5-8 combines with J gene TRBJ2-1; maybe TRBD2 (6 bases). This CDR3 region has 15 residues. The germline V gene encodes CDR1 SGHTS and CDR2 YDEGEE. Trimming took off 1 base at V and 4 bases at J, with 12 bases between the two ends. Here the CDR3 reads CASSLNGGKYNEQFF. The CDR3 DNA is TGTGCCAGCAGCTTGAATGGCGGGAAGTACAATGAGCAGTTCTTC.

V usage is TRBV3-1 (or the pseudogene TRBV3-2) and J usage is TRBJ1-2, with TRBD1 as a possible D gene (6 bases). V lost 4 bases and J lost 8, with 20 bases in between. The CDR3 totals 15 residues. CDR1 is LGHDT, CDR2 YNNKEL, per germline (reference sequence). In DNA form, the CDR3 reads TGTGCCAGCAGCCTCCCGCAGGGGACCCGAAAGGGCTACACCTTC. This gives the protein CASSLPQGTRKGYTF.

A few counts support this clone. V gene TRBV18 combines with J gene TRBJ1-1, with 7 bases lining up with TRBD1. Germline V gene sequence: CDR1 KGHSH, CDR2 LQKENI. CDR3 length: 14 residues. V lost 5 bases and J lost 0; bases outside the gene matches: 3. The chain's CDR3 is CASSGGQMNTEAFF. As DNA, the CDR3 is TGTGCCAGCTCAGGGGGACAGATGAACACTGAAGCTTTCTTT.

J is TRBJ1-2 and V is TRBV29-1, with D possibly being TRBD1 (6 bases). V was shortened by 3 bases and J by 8 bases, with 16 bases between the two germline ends. Germline loops: CDR1 SQVTM, CDR2 ANQGSEA. This CDR3 has 13 residues. The CDR3 region is CSVENRETMGYTF. The CDR3 nucleotides are TGCAGCGTTGAGAACAGGGAAACTATGGGCTACACCTTC.

The V and J genes are TRBV18 and TRBJ1-1; maybe TRBD1 (6 bases). CDR1 and CDR2 from the germline V gene are KGHSH and LQKENI. This CDR3 contains 14 residues. The germline V and J ends were trimmed by 6 bases and 4 bases, with 15 bases remaining between them. DNA of the CDR3: TGTGCCAGCTCTTTACAGGGAGTTAGCACTGAAGCTTTCTTT. Translating gives CASSLQGVSTEAFF.

Written as DNA, the CDR3 is TGCGCCAGCAGGGAGTCCGATTCACCCCTCCACTTT. Amino acids: CASRESDSPLHF. This chain joins TRBV5-1 and TRBJ1-6; D gene unclear. V lost 5 bases and J 8 bases, leaving 8 bases between the germline ends. Germline V gene sequence: CDR1 SGHRS, CDR2 YFSETQ. The CDR3 consists of 12 residues.

This rearrangement joins TRBV2 to TRBJ1-5, with a possible D match to TRBD1 (6 bases). The V end lost 10 bases, the J end lost 2 bases, and 15 bases lay between the germline ends. The length of the CDR3 is 14 residues. Germline V gives CDR1 SNHLY, CDR2 FYNNEI. The CDR3 protein is CATSSQGRNQPQHF. The CDR3 DNA reads as TGTGCCACCTCCTCCCAGGGGCGCAATCAGCCCCAGCATTTT. The full variable domain, rest sourced from reference TRBV2 and TRBJ1-5, is EPEVTQTPSHQVTQMGQEVILRCVPISNHLYFYWYRQILGQKVEFLVSFYNNEISEKSEIFDDQFSVERPDGSNFTLKIRSTKLEDSAMYFCATSSQGRNQPQHFGDGTRLSIL.

V and J are TRBV7-3 and TRBJ2-3; D call uncertain. The germline V gene has CDR1 SGHTA and CDR2 FQGTGA. Trimming removed 1 base at V and 4 bases at J, with 12 bases between. CDR3 length: 15 amino acids. The CDR3 region is CASSLNPTLPDTQYF. For the CDR3, the DNA is TGTGCCAGCAGCTTAAACCCTACGTTGCCAGATACGCAGTATTTT. Complete variable domain (other parts from reference TRBV7-3 and TRBJ2-3): GAGVSQTPSNKVTEKGKYVELRCDPISGHTALYWYRQSLGQGPEFLIYFQGTGAADDSGLPNDRFFAVRPEGSVSTLKIQRTERGDSAVYLCASSLNPTLPDTQYFGPGTRLTVL.

V is TRBV7-6 and J is TRBJ1-5; TRBD1 matches at 9 bases. V shed 2 bases, J shed 7 bases, and the junction held 18 bases outside the gene matches. This CDR3 is 19 amino acids long. Germline lookup yields CDR1 SGHVS and CDR2 FNYEAQ. CDR3 region: CASSLIPYSGTGQLQPQHF. For the CDR3, the DNA is TGTGCCAGCAGCTTAATCCCTTATTCCGGGACAGGGCAGTTACAGCCCCAGCATTTT.

V and J are TRBV4-2 and TRBJ1-1; D not certain. Trimming left V 1 base short and J 0 bases short, with 9 bases between. Germline V CDR1 and CDR2: LGHNA, YNFKEQ. This CDR3 is 15 amino acids long. CDR3 nucleotide sequence: TGTGCCAGCAGCCAAGGGGAGGAATTGAACACTGAAGCTTTCTTT. Translated, it gives CASSQGEELNTEAFF.

V is TRBV5-5 and J is TRBJ2-5, with D possibly matching TRBD1 (6 bases). The CDR3 loop spans 14 amino acids. Between the trimmed V and J ends, which lost 6 bases and 4 bases, there was a span of 16 bases. The germline V gene encodes CDR1 SGHKS and CDR2 YYEKEE (reference sequence). CDR3 residues: CASNLLTGRETQYF. As DNA, the CDR3 is TGTGCCAGCAACCTCCTGACAGGACGAGAGACCCAGTACTTC.

Written as DNA, the CDR3 is TGTGCCAGCAGCGTTAGCCCGGCGAACACTGAAGCTTTCTTT. Translation gives CASSVSPANTEAFF. The chain uses TRBV9 and TRBJ1-1; unclear D gene. The CDR3 length is 14 residues. Germline V CDR1 and CDR2: SGDLS, YYNGEE. V lost 2 bases and J 1 base, leaving 9 bases between the germline ends.

This chain joins TRBV5-5 and TRBJ1-3; D remains ambiguous. Trimming stripped 1 base from V and 3 bases from J, with 11 bases between. Per germline, CDR1 SGHKS and CDR2 YYEKEE (reference sequence). CDR3 length: 15 residues. The CDR3 is CASSLREGNGNTIYF. DNA for the CDR3: TGTGCCAGCAGCTTGAGGGAGGGTAATGGAAACACCATATATTTT. The complete variable domain, with remaining parts taken from reference TRBV5-5 and TRBJ1-3, reads DAGVTQSPTHLIKTRGQQVTLRCSPISGHKSVSWYQQVLGQGPQFIFQYYEKEERGRGNFPDRFSARQFPNYSSELNVNALLLGDSALYLCASSLREGNGNTIYFGEGSWLTVV.

The J gene is TRBJ1-2, the V gene TRBV20-1, with D possibly TRBD1 on 5 matching bases. This CDR3 comprises 16 residues. V lost 3 bases, J lost 0 bases, and 17 bases lay in between. Germline assignment: CDR1 DFQATT and CDR2 SNEGSKA (reference sequence). The CDR3 DNA is TGCAGTGCTAGTTTCCCTCGGGGGGAAACTAACTATGGCTACACCTTC. It codes for CSASFPRGETNYGYTF.

The chain combines TRBV5-1 with TRBJ1-2, with 10 nucleotides matching TRBD1. V was pared by 4 bases and J by 4 bases, with 13 bases of the junction left unmatched. The germline V gene encodes CDR1 SGHRS and CDR2 YFSETQ. The CDR3 has 17 residues. The CDR3 DNA reads TGCGCCAGCAGCCTACGACAGGGGGCGCGTAATAGCTATGGCTACACCTTC. Translation gives CASSLRQGARNSYGYTF. Using reference TRBV5-1 and TRBJ1-2 for the parts outside the CDR3, the full variable domain is KAGVTQTPRYLIKTRGQQVTLSCSPISGHRSVSWYQQTPGQGLQFLFEYFSETQRNKGNFPGRFSGRQFSNSRSEMNVSTLELGDSALYLCASSLRQGARNSYGYTFGSGTRLTVV.

The gene calls are TRBV15 and TRBJ1-1; 8 bases are a match to TRBD1. There are 14 residues in the CDR3. Germline V gives CDR1 LNHNV, CDR2 YYDKDF (reference sequence). The J segment lost 5 bases and the V segment lost 8 bases, leaving 10 bases of the junction unmatched. The CDR3 spells CATGAGGVRTEAFF. CDR3 sequence (DNA): TGTGCCACCGGGGCAGGGGGCGTTCGAACTGAAGCTTTCTTT.

The chain is built from TRBV25-1 and TRBJ2-2; 7 bases agree with TRBD1. The CDR3 is 18 residues long. The germline V gene encodes CDR1 MGHDK and CDR2 SYGVNS. J was trimmed by 4 bases and V by 4 bases; bases with no gene match: 15. The CDR3: CASSGRQGNRFFTGELFF. The CDR3 bases are TGTGCCAGCAGTGGAAGACAGGGCAATCGGTTCTTCACCGGGGAGCTGTTTTTT.

CDR3 sequence (DNA): TGTGCCAGCAGTCCCCGACAGGCCTACGAGCAGTACGTC. Translating gives CASSPRQAYEQYV. J is TRBJ2-7 and V is TRBV6-5, with D perhaps matching TRBD1 (6 bases). Germline values: CDR1 MNHEY, CDR2 SVGAGI. The CDR3 has 13 residues. Trimming took 5 bases from V and 2 from J, leaving 10 bases between them.

CDR3 amino acids: CASSIQGGRGNQPQHF. CDR3 nucleotide sequence: TGTGCCAGTAGTATACAGGGGGGACGGGGCAATCAGCCCCAGCATTTT. The rearrangement links TRBV19 to TRBJ1-5; 7 bases are a match to TRBD1. CDR3 length: 16 residues. CDR1 and CDR2 (germline): LNHDA, SQIVND (reference sequence). V was pared by 2 bases and J by 2 bases, with 6 bases of the junction left unmatched.

This clone came up once. The V and J genes are TRBV4-1 and TRBJ2-7, with TRBD2 matching 13 bases. This CDR3 is built from 18 residues. Per germline, CDR1 MGHRA and CDR2 YSYEKL. Trimming at V came to 4 bases and at J to 1 base, leaving 10 bases not matched to a gene. The CDR3 nucleotides are TGCGCCAGCAGCCCGACAGGATTGGGACTAGCGGGATCCTACGAGCAGTACTTC. Translating gives CASSPTGLGLAGSYEQYF.

The chain uses TRBV5-1 and TRBJ2-5; 12 bases fit TRBD2. This CDR3 region has 16 residues. V was clipped by 4 bases and J by 4 bases; unmatched bases: 8. In germline, CDR1 is SGHRS, CDR2 YFSETQ. The CDR3 is CASSPLTSGSTETQYF. Written as DNA, the CDR3 is TGCGCCAGCAGCCCCTTGACTAGCGGGAGTACAGAGACCCAGTACTTC.

The rearrangement joins TRBV30 to TRBJ1-6; 10 positions match TRBD1. V lost 8 bases, J lost 0 bases, and 4 bases stayed unmatched. The CDR3 loop spans 15 amino acids. Germline loops: CDR1 GTSNPN, CDR2 SVGIG (reference sequence). The CDR3 nucleotides are TGTGCCGGGACAGGGGTGAGCTCCTATAATTCACCCCTCCACTTT. Translating it yields CAGTGVSSYNSPLHF.

This sequence joins TRBV9 and TRBJ2-1, with 8 bases that match TRBD1. The CDR3 spans 14 residues. V was clipped by 2 bases and J by 8 bases; unmatched bases: 6. CDR1 and CDR2 from the germline V gene are SGDLS and YYNGEE. For the CDR3, the DNA is TGTGCCAGCAGCGTGGCAGGGGGCATGGATGAGCAGTTCTTC. This codes for CASSVAGGMDEQFF. Full variable domain (rest looked up from reference TRBV9 and TRBJ2-1): DSGVTQTPKHLITATGQRVTLRCSPRSGDLSVYWYQQSLDQGLQFLIQYYNGEERAKGNILERFSAQQFPDLHSELNLSSLELGDSALYFCASSVAGGMDEQFFGPGTRLTVL.

This chain connects TRBV5-4 to TRBJ1-5; D is ambiguous. Trimming took 0 bases from V and 0 from J, leaving 7 bases between them. Germline CDR1 and CDR2: SGHNT and YYREEE (reference sequence). The CDR3 totals 15 residues. The CDR3 region has the DNA TGTGCCAGCAGCTTGGACGGGTATAGCAATCAGCCCCAGCATTTT. It encodes CASSLDGYSNQPQHF.

This CDR3 is CAWSRGLGGQPQHF. Written as DNA, the CDR3 is TGTGCCTGGAGCCGAGGACTGGGGGGGCAGCCCCAGCATTTT. V gene TRBV30 combines with J gene TRBJ1-5, with D perhaps TRBD1 (5 bases). Looked up from germline, CDR1 is GTSNPN and CDR2 is SVGIG (reference sequence). Trimming left V 3 bases short and J 7 bases short, with 16 bases between. CDR3 length equals 14 residues.